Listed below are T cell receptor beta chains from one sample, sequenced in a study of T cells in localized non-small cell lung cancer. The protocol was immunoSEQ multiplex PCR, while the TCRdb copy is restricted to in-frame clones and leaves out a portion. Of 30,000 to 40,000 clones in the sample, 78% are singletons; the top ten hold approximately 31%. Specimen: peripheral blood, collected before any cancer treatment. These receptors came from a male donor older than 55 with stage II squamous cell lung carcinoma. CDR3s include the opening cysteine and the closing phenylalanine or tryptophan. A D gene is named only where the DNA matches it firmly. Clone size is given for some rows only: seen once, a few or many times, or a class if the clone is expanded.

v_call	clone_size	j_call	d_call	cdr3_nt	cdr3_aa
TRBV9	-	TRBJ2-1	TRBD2	TGTGCCAGCAGCGTAAAGGGACTAGCGGGAACCAATGAGCAGTTCTTC	CASSVKGLAGTNEQFF
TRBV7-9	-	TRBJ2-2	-	TGTGCCAGCAGCTTAACAGGGTCCTCGGACACCGGGGAGCTGTTTTTT	CASSLTGSSDTGELFF
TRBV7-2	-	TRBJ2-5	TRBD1	TGTGCCAGCAGCGATAGGCCAGGACAGGGGGTGTGGAAAGAGACCCAGTACTTC	CASSDRPGQGVWKETQYF
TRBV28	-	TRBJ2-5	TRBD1	TGTGCCAGCAGTTTATACAAACCCGGGACAGGGGTAGTGGGACAAGAGACCCAGTACTTC	CASSLYKPGTGVVGQETQYF
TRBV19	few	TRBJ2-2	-	TGTGCCAGTAGTATTATCGGCAGTTCCACCGGGGAGCTGTTTTTT	CASSIIGSSTGELFF
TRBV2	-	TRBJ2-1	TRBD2	TGTGCCAGCAGTGAAAACCTAGCGGCTTACAATGAGCAGTTCTTC	CASSENLAAYNEQFF
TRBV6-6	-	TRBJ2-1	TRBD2	TGTGCCAGCAGTTTAAGCGGGGGGGGCGAGCAGTTCTTC	CASSLSGGGEQFF
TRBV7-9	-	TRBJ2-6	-	TGTGCCAGCAGCTTACGGATCACAGAGGGGGCCAACGTCCTGACTTTC	CASSLRITEGANVLTF
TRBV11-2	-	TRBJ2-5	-	TGTGCCAGCAGCTTAGCGCATCAGGGCGCGAAGACCCAGTACTTC	CASSLAHQGAKTQYF
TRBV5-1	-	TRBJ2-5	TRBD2	TGCGCCAGCAGCCACGGGAGGGGGGCCGGAGAGGAGACCCAGTACTTC	CASSHGRGAGEETQYF
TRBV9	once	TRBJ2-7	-	TGTGCCAGCAGCGGGGGGCAGTTCTCCTACGAGCAGTACTTC	CASSGGQFSYEQYF
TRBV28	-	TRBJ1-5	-	TGTGCCAGCAGTGAACGCAGTCCGCCCCAGCATTTT	CASSERSPPQHF
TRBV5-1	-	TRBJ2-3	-	TGCGCCAGCAGCGCATCCGGGGGATTGGATACGCAGTATTTT	CASSASGGLDTQYF
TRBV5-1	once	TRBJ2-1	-	TGCGCCAGCAGCTTGACGGGGAGCTCCTACAATGAGCAGTTCTTC	CASSLTGSSYNEQFF
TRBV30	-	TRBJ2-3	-	TGTGCCTGGAGATCGTGGGGCATCGGGGCAGATACGCAGTATTTT	CAWRSWGIGADTQYF
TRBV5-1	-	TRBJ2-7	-	TGCGCCAGCAGCCCGGACTCTCTCGAGCAGTACTTC	CASSPDSLEQYF
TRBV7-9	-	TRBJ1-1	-	TGTGCCAGCAGCGCCGACAGATCTGAAGCTTTCTTT	CASSADRSEAFF
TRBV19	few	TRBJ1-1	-	TGTGCCAGTAGTGCGGGACACAAAAAATCTACTGAAGCTTTCTTT	CASSAGHKKSTEAFF
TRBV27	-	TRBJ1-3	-	TGTGCCAGCAGTTTATCAACCGGACAGGGAAACACCATATATTTT	CASSLSTGQGNTIYF
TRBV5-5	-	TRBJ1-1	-	TGTGCCAGCAGCTTAATGTCAGCAAAGAACACTGAAGCTTTCTTT	CASSLMSAKNTEAFF
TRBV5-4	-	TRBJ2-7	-	TGTGCCAGCAGCGGAGCAGGGGTTCGCTACGAGCAGTACTTC	CASSGAGVRYEQYF
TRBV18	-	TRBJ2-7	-	TGTGCCAGCTCACCTGAGAGCTCCTACGAGCAGTACTTC	CASSPESSYEQYF
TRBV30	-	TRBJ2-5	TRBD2	TGTGCCTGGAGGAGGGGACTAGCGGGAGTGACCCAGTACTTC	CAWRRGLAGVTQYF
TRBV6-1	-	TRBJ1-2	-	TGTGCCAGCGGGTCCGGGACAACTATACGCGGCTACACCTTC	CASGSGTTIRGYTF
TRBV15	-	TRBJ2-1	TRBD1	TGTGCCACCAGCAGAGAAAGGACAGGGTCCTACAATGAGCAGTTCTTC	CATSRERTGSYNEQFF
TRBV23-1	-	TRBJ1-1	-	TGCGCCAGCAGACCTAGGAGGCAGGGGAACACTGAAGCTTTCTTT	CASRPRRQGNTEAFF
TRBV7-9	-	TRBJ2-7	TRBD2	TGTGCCAGCAGCTTACCTACTAGCGGGGGATCCTACGAGCAGTACTTC	CASSLPTSGGSYEQYF
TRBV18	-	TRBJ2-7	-	TGTGCCAGCTCCCCCAACGAGATTGATTGGTACTTC	CASSPNEIDWYF
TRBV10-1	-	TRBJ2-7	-	TGCGCCAGCTCCGAGGGGTACGAGCAGTACTTC	CASSEGYEQYF
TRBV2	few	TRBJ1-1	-	TGTGCCAGCTCAGGTATTGAAGCTTTCTTT	CASSGIEAFF
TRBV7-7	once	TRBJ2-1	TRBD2	TGTGCCAGCAGCTTGGGTAGCGGGAGCTCCTACAATGAGCAGTTCTTC	CASSLGSGSSYNEQFF
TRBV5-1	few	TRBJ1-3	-	TGCGCCAGCAGGGCGATCCCTGGAAACACCATATATTTT	CASRAIPGNTIYF
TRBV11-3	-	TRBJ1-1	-	TGTGCCAGCAGCCTACAGAACACGAACACTGAAGCTTTCTTT	CASSLQNTNTEAFF
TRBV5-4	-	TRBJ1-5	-	TGTGCCAGCAGCTTGGGTGGGAGGTGGAATCAGCCCCAGCATTTT	CASSLGGRWNQPQHF
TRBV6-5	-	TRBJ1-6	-	TGTGCCAGCAGTTACAAGAGAGATTCACCCCTCCACTTT	CASSYKRDSPLHF
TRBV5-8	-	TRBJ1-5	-	TGTGCCACCCTATCCAGGAGCTTGGGTCAGCCCCAGCATTTT	CATLSRSLGQPQHF
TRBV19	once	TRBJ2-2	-	TGTGCCAGTAGTATAGTTCTCCGGGCGGACACCGGGGAGCTGTTTTTT	CASSIVLRADTGELFF
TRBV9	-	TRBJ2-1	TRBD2	TGTGCCAGCAGCGTTGATAGCGGGGTGTACAATGAGCAGTTCTTC	CASSVDSGVYNEQFF
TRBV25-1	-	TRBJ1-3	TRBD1	TGTGCCAGCAGTGGACAGGGGCTAGACACCATATATTTT	CASSGQGLDTIYF
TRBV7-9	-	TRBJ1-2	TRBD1	TGTGCCAGCAGCTCACCTGTTCGGACAGGGGGTGATGGCTACACCTTC	CASSSPVRTGGDGYTF
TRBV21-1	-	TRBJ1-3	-	TGTGCCAGCAGAAAGGAGGAACCTTGCTCTGGAAACACCATATATTTT	CASRKEEPCSGNTIYF
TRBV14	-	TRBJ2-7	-	TGTGCCAGCAGCCAACCTTGGCCAGCGAGCTCCTACGAGCAGTACTTC	CASSQPWPASSYEQYF
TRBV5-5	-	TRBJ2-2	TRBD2	TGTGCCAGCAGCTTGGCACTGACTAGCTCGGGCACCGGGGAGCTGTTTTTT	CASSLALTSSGTGELFF
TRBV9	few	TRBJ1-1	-	TGTGCCAGCAGCGTAGCGGGGAGTCGGACTGAAGCTTTCTTT	CASSVAGSRTEAFF
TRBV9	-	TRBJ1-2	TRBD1	TGTGCCAGCAGCGGGACAGGGGGCCTCTATGGCTACACCTTC	CASSGTGGLYGYTF
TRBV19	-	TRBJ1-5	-	TGTGCCAGTAGTATCGGGACGGGTAATCAGCCCCAGCATTTT	CASSIGTGNQPQHF
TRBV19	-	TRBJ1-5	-	TGTGCCAGTAGGCCTCTGCTGGGGGGCAAGCCCCAGCATTTT	CASRPLLGGKPQHF
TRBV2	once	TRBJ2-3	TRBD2	TGTGCCAGCATGTCCCCTCTCGAGGGAGGGCTCACAGATACGCAGTATTTT	CASMSPLEGGLTDTQYF